These 13 T cell receptor beta chains originate from one sample sequenced in a study of sequential checkpoint blockade in melanoma. The treatment was: randomized to nivolumab then ipilimumab (arm A) or the reverse (arm B). Only in-frame clones appear in the TCRdb table, and some are missing; sequencing was by immunoSEQ multiplex PCR. The sample gives fewer than 25,000 clones, 75% to 90% of which show up once; around 26% is in the top ten. Sequenced here: CD8+ T cells sorted from blood (inferred from file names), sampled from a patient given nivolumab and ipilimumab in sequence. These receptors all come from a human donor with melanoma.

The chain combines TRBV6-1 with TRBJ2-5; D perhaps matches TRBD1 (6 bases). The CDR3 has 13 residues. V was cut by 6 bases and J by 1 base, with 9 bases left in between. The germline V gene has CDR1 MNHNS and CDR2 SASEGT. The CDR3 DNA reads TGTGCCAGCAGAGGACAGATCCAAGAGACCCAGTACTTC. Residues: CASRGQIQETQYF.

This clone was seen just once. The V and J genes are TRBV7-2 and TRBJ1-5; 9 bases align to TRBD1. Germline assignment: CDR1 SGHTA and CDR2 FQGNSA. The CDR3 runs to 14 residues. V lost 6 bases and J lost 6; bases outside the gene matches: 6. The DNA of the CDR3 is TGTGCCAGCAGGGGACAGGGTGGAGGTCAGCCCCAGCATTTT. Protein product: CASRGQGGGQPQHF.

The V gene is TRBV6-5, the J gene TRBJ2-7; 8 nucleotides agree with TRBD2. Germline loops: CDR1 MNHEY, CDR2 SVGAGI. The CDR3 extends over 13 amino acids. Germline trimming cut 6 bases from V and 4 bases from J; bases unmatched to any gene: 5. The CDR3 DNA sequence: TGTGCCAGCAGGTCAGCGGGAGTTTACGAGCAGTACTTC. This sequence encodes CASRSAGVYEQYF.

The chain employs TRBV13 and TRBJ2-7; 7 bases line up with TRBD2. With 5 bases clipped from V and 3 bases from J, the junction kept 1 base outside the gene matches. This CDR3 has 12 residues. The germline V gene encodes CDR1 PRHDT and CDR2 FYEKMQ (reference sequence). CDR3 protein: CASSRDYYEQYF. The CDR3 coding sequence is TGTGCCAGCAGCCGGGACTACTACGAGCAGTACTTC.

The rearrangement links TRBV19 to TRBJ2-1, with 10 bases matching TRBD2. The V segment lost 1 base and the J segment 4 bases; nucleotides outside the gene matches: 4. This CDR3 has 16 amino acids. Germline loops: CDR1 LNHDA, CDR2 SQIVND (reference sequence). CDR3 sequence: CASSIGGLAPYNEQFF. In nucleotides, the CDR3 is TGTGCCAGTAGTATAGGGGGACTAGCGCCGTACAATGAGCAGTTCTTC.

The chain combines TRBV4-1 with TRBJ2-1; TRBD2 matches at 9 bases. V lost 3 bases, J lost 4 bases, and 4 bases stayed unmatched. This CDR3 spans 15 amino acids. Germline assignment: CDR1 MGHRA and CDR2 YSYEKL. Written as DNA, the CDR3 is TGCGCCAGCAGCCAGTTAGCGGGGGAGTACAATGAGCAGTTCTTC. It yields the protein CASSQLAGEYNEQFF.

This clone was detected only a few times. V usage is TRBV27 and J usage is TRBJ2-7; TRBD2 matches at 7 bases. The germline gives CDR1 MNHEY, CDR2 SMNVEV (reference sequence). The CDR3 extends over 13 amino acids. With 6 bases clipped from V and 2 bases from J, the junction kept 4 bases outside the gene matches. The CDR3 sequence: CASSPGLTYEQYF. CDR3 coding DNA: TGTGCCAGCAGCCCGGGACTAACCTACGAGCAGTACTTC.

The chain has TRBV23-1 and TRBJ1-2, with a possible D match to TRBD1 (5 bases). TRBV23-1 is known as an ORF, though its function is uncertain. V lost 1 base to trimming and J lost 8 bases, with 20 bases between them. This CDR3 has 16 residues. CDR3 nucleotide sequence: TGCGCCAGCAGTCAATTACTATCCAGGGAGGAAGGGGGCTACACCTTC. Protein: CASSQLLSREEGGYTF.

The chain has TRBV6-1 and TRBJ2-5, with 9 positions matching TRBD1. This CDR3 contains 15 residues. CDR1 and CDR2 (germline): MNHNS, SASEGT. The V gene end was trimmed by 5 bases and the J gene end by 7 bases; junction bases not matched to a gene: 11. The CDR3 is CASSPDRGWSGTQYF. The CDR3 coding sequence is TGTGCCAGCAGTCCAGACAGGGGGTGGTCTGGGACCCAGTACTTC.

A few counts support this clone. The chain combines TRBV27 with TRBJ1-4; D perhaps matches TRBD1 (5 bases). The ends were cut back, 3 bases at V and 3 bases at J, with 11 bases in the middle. The CDR3 covers 15 residues. Germline V gives CDR1 MNHEY, CDR2 SMNVEV (reference sequence). The CDR3 region is CASSFGHTANEKLFF. The CDR3 nucleotides read TGTGCCAGCAGTTTCGGACACACTGCTAATGAAAAACTGTTTTTT.

CDR3 region: CASSPYVLPQGSYEQYF. CDR3 coding DNA: TGTGCCAGCAGCCCGTACGTCCTGCCCCAGGGCTCCTACGAGCAGTACTTC. The V gene is TRBV7-2, the J gene TRBJ2-7; a weak D match, TRBD1 (5 bases). The CDR3 totals 17 residues. CDR1 and CDR2 (germline): SGHTA, FQGNSA. Trimming took off 5 bases at V and 0 bases at J, with 20 bases between the two ends.

This chain joins TRBV19 and TRBJ1-1, with TRBD1 identical over 10 bases. The length of the CDR3 is 16 residues. Losses at the gene ends were 1 base for V and 4 bases for J; bases not matched to a gene: 6. Germline CDR1 LNHDA, CDR2 SQIVND (reference sequence). CDR3 loop: CASSIGQGAAVTEAFF. DNA for the CDR3: TGTGCCAGTAGTATAGGACAGGGGGCAGCAGTCACTGAAGCTTTCTTT.

The chain couples TRBV9 to TRBJ2-2, with a weak D call TRBD2 (6 bases). Germline loops: CDR1 SGDLS, CDR2 YYNGEE. This CDR3 region has 14 residues. V was pared by 6 bases and J by 2 bases, with 11 bases between. The chain's CDR3 is CASNAGPNTGELFF. CDR3 DNA sequence: TGTGCCAGCAACGCGGGACCAAACACCGGGGAGCTGTTTTTT.